Here is one T cell receptor (beta chain) with its context. The source of the sample is a study of early T cells in non-severe SARS-CoV-2 infection. After removal of 2 bases from V and 2 bases from J, the junction contained 4 bases not matched to a gene. This CDR3 has 15 residues. Looked up from germline, CDR1 is MNHNS and CDR2 is SASEGT. TCRdb itself ran the 5' RACE reads through MiXCR, one entry per CDR3 protein. The sample shows fewer than 100,000 distinct CDR3 sequences, under 15% of them seen only once. The V and J genes are TRBV6-1 and TRBJ2-7, with TRBD1 matching 9 bases. Input material: whole blood. This sequence was found in an adult who was a healthcare worker with PCR-confirmed SARS-CoV-2 infection or an uninfected control (not recorded which). CDR3 DNA sequence: TGTGCCAGCAGTGAATTGGGACAGGGTCCCTACGAGCAGTACTTC. Translating it yields CASSELGQGPYEQYF.